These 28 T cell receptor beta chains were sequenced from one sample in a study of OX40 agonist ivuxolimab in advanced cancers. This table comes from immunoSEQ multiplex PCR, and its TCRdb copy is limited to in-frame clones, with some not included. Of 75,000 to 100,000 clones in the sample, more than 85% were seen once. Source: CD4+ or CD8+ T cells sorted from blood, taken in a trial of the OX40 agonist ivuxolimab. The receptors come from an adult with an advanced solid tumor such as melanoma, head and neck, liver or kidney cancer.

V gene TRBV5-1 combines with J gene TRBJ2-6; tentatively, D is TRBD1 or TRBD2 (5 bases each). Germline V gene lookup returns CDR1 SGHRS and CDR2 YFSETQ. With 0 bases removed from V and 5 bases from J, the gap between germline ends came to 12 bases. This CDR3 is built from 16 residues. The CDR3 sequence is CASSLGSGPRANVLTF. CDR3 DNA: TGCGCCAGCAGCTTGGGTTCGGGACCCAGGGCCAACGTCCTGACTTTC.

CDR3 nucleotides: TGTGCCAGCAGCTTACAGTTAGCGGGAGCCAGAGAGACCCAGTACTTC. Amino acids: CASSLQLAGARETQYF. The chain recombines TRBV7-2 with TRBJ2-5, with 9 bases lining up with TRBD2. Germline trimming cut 2 bases from V and 4 bases from J; bases unmatched to any gene: 8. This CDR3 region has 16 residues. Per the germline V gene, CDR1 is SGHTA and CDR2 is FQGNSA.

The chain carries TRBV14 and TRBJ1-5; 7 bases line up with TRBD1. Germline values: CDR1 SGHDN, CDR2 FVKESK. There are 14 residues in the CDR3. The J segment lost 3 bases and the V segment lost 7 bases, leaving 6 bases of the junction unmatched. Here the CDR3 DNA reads TGTGCCAGCAAAAACAGGGGCGTCAATCAGCCCCAGCATTTT. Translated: CASKNRGVNQPQHF.

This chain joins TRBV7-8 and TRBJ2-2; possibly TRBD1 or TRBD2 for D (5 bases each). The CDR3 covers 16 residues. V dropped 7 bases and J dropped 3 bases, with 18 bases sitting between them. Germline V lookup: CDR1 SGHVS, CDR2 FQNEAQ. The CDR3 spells CASTIAVGRDTGELFF. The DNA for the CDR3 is TGTGCCAGCACCATTGCAGTGGGGCGGGACACCGGGGAGCTGTTTTTT.

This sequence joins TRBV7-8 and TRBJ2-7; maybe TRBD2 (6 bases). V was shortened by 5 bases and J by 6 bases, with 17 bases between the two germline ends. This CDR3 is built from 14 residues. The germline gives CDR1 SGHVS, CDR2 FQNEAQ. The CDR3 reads CASSPAGLASEQYF. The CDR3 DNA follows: TGTGCCAGCAGCCCCGCGGGGTTAGCGAGCGAGCAGTACTTC.

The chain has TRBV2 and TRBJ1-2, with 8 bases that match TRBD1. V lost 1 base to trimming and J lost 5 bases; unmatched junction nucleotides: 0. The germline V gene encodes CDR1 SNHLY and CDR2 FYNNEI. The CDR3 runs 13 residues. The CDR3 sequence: CASSEGTGYGYTF. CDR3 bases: TGTGCCAGCAGTGAAGGGACAGGGTATGGCTACACCTTC.

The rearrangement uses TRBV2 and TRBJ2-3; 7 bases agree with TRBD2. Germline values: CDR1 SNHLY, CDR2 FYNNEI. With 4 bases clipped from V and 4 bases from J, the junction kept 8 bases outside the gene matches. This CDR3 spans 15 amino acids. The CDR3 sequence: CASSADSGGSDTQYF. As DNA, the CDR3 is TGTGCCAGCAGTGCCGACTCGGGAGGCTCAGATACGCAGTATTTT.

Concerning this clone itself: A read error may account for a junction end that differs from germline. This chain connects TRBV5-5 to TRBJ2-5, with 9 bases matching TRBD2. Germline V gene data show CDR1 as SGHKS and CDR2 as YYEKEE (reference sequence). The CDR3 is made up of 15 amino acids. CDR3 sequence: CASSQGTSSRETQYF. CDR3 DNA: TGCGCCAGCAGCCAAGGGACTAGCTCTCGGGAGACCCAGTACTTC.

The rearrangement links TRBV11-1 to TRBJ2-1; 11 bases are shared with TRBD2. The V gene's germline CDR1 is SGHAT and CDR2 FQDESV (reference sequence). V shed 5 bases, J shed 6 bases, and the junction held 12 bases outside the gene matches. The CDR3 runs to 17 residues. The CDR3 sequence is CASSSNVGGLAGNEQFF. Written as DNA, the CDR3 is TGTGCCAGCAGCAGTAACGTAGGAGGACTAGCGGGCAATGAGCAGTTCTTC.

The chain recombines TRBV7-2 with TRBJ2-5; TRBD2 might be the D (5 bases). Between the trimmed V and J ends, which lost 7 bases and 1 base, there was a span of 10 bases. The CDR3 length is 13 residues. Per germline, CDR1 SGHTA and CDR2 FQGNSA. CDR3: CASTRGLQETQYF. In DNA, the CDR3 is TGTGCCAGCACCCGGGGTCTCCAAGAGACCCAGTACTTC.

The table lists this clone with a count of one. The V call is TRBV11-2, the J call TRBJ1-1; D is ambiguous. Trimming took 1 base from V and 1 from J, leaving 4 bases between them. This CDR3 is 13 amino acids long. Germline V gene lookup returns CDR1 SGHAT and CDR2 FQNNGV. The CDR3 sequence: CASSLGRNTEAFF. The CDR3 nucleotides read TGTGCCAGCAGCTTAGGGAGGAACACTGAAGCTTTCTTT.

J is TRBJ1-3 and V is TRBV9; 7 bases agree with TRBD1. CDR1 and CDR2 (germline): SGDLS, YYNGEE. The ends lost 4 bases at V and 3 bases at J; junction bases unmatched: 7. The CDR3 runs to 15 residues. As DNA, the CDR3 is TGTGCCAGCAGCAGGTTCGACAGGGTTGGAAACACCATATATTTT. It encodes CASSRFDRVGNTIYF.

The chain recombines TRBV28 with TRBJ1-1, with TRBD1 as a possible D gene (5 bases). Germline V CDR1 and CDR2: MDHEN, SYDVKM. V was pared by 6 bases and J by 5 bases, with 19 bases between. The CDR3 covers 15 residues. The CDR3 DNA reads TGTGCCAGCAGGATTCAGGGCATCGAAGGGACTGAAGCTTTCTTT. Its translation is CASRIQGIEGTEAFF.

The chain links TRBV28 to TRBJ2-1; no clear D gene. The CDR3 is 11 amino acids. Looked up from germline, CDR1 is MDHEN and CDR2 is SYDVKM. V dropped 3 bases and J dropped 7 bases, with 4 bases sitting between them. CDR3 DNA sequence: TGTGCCAGCAGTTTTCGTAATGAGCAGTTCTTC. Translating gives CASSFRNEQFF.

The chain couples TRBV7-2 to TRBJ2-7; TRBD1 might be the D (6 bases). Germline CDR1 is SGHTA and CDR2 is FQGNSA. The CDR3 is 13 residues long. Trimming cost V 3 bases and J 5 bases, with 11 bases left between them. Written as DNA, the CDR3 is TGTGCCAGCAGCTTGGACAGAGGTGACGAGCAGTACTTC. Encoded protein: CASSLDRGDEQYF.

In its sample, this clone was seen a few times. CDR3 coding DNA: TGTGCCAGCAGCCGCCCGACAGCTAATGTACGACGGCAGTACTTC. This sequence encodes CASSRPTANVRRQYF. The chain combines TRBV28 with TRBJ2-7; D perhaps matches TRBD1 (5 bases). Trimming left V 6 bases short and J 9 bases short, with 24 bases between. Germline V gene data show CDR1 as MDHEN and CDR2 as SYDVKM. The CDR3 extends over 15 amino acids.

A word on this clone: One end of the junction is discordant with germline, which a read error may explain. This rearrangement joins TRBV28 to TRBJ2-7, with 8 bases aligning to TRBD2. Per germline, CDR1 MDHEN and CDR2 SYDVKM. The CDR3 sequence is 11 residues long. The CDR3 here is CGAGVSYEQYF. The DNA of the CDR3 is TGCGGAGCGGGAGTGTCCTACGAGCAGTACTTC. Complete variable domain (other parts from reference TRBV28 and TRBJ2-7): DVKVTQSSRYLVKRTGEKVFLECVQDMDHENMFWYRQDPGLGLRLIYFSYDVKMKEKGDIPEGYSVSREKKERFSLILESASTNQTSMYLCGAGVSYEQYFGPGTRLTVT.

The CDR3 here is CASSEGVRTQYF. CDR3 sequence (DNA): TGTGCCAGCAGTGAGGGGGTGAGGACGCAGTATTTT. The rearrangement joins TRBV28 to TRBJ2-3, with a possible D match to TRBD1 (6 bases). Deletions cut 5 bases from V and 9 bases from J, with 12 bases between. The germline V gene encodes CDR1 MDHEN and CDR2 SYDVKM. There are 12 residues in the CDR3.

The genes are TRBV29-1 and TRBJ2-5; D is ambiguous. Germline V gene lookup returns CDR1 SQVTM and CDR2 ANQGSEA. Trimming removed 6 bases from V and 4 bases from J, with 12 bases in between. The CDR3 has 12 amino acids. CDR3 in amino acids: CSVGPPRETQYF. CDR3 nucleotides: TGCAGCGTCGGGCCCCCCAGAGAGACCCAGTACTTC.

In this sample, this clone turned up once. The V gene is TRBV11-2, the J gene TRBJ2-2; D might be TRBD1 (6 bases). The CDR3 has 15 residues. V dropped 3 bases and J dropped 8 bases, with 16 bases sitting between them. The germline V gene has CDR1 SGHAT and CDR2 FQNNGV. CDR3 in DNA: TGTGCCAGCAGCTTGCAGTCACAGGGAGTAGGGGAGCTGTTTTTT. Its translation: CASSLQSQGVGELFF. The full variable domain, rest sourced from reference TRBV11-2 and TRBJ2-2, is EAGVAQSPRYKIIEKRQSVAFWCNPISGHATLYWYQQILGQGPKLLIQFQNNGVVDDSQLPKDRFSAERLKGVDSTLKIQPAKLEDSAVYLCASSLQSQGVGELFFGEGSRLTVL.

The CDR3 spells CASSSPRINEQFF. The CDR3 nucleotides are TGTGCCAGTAGTAGCCCCAGGATCAATGAGCAGTTCTTC. The rearrangement joins TRBV19 to TRBJ2-1; D remains unclear. With 4 bases removed from V and 6 bases from J, the gap between germline ends came to 10 bases. The CDR3 has 13 amino acids. The V gene's germline CDR1 is LNHDA and CDR2 SQIVND (reference sequence).

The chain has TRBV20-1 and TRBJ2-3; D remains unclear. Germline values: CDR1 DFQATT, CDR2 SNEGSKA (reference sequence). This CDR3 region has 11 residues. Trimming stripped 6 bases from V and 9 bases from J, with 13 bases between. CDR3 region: CSAQVYETQYF. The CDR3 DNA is TGCAGTGCGCAAGTTTATGAGACGCAGTATTTT.

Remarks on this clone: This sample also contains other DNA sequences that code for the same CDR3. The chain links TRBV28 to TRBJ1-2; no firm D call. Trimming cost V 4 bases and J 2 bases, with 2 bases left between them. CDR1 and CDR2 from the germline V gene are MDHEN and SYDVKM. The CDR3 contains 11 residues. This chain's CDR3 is CASSSNYGYTF. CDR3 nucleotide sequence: TGTGCCAGCAGTTCGAACTATGGCTACACCTTC.

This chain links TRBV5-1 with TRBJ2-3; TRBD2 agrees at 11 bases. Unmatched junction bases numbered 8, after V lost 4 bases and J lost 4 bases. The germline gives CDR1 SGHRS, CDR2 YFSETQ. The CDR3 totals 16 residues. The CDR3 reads CASSVTSGVIADTQYF. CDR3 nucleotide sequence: TGCGCCAGCAGCGTGACTAGCGGGGTTATCGCAGATACGCAGTATTTT.

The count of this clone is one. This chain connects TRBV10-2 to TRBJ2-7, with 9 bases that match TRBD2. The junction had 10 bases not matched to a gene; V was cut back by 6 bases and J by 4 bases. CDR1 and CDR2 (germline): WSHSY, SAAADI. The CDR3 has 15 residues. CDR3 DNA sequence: TGCGCCAGCAGGTTACTAGCGGGTGGACTTTACGAGCAGTACTTC. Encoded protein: CASRLLAGGLYEQYF.

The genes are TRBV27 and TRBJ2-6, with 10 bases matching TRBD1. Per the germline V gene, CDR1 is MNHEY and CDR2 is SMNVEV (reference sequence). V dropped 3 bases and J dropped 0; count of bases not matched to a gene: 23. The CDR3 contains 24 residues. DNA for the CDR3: TGTGCCAGCAGTTTTGGTCCCCCCGGGACAGGGGCTACCTTTCGCGCCTCTGGGGCCAACGTCCTGACTTTC. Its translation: CASSFGPPGTGATFRASGANVLTF.

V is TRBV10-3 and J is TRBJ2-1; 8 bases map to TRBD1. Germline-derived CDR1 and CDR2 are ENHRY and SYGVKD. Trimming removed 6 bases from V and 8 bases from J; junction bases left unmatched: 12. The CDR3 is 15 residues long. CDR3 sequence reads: CAIRPAGQVSYEQFF. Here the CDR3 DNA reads TGTGCCATCAGGCCCGCGGGACAGGTATCATATGAGCAGTTCTTC.

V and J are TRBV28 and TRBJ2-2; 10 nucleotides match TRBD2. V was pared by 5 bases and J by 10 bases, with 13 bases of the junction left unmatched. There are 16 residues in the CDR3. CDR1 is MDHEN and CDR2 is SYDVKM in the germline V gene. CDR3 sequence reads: CASSTHLGLAKEELFF. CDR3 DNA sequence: TGTGCCAGCAGTACCCACCTGGGACTAGCGAAGGAGGAGCTGTTTTTT. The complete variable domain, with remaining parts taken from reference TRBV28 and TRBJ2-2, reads DVKVTQSSRYLVKRTGEKVFLECVQDMDHENMFWYRQDPGLGLRLIYFSYDVKMKEKGDIPEGYSVSREKKERFSLILESASTNQTSMYLCASSTHLGLAKEELFFGEGSRLTVL.